The entry below describes one T cell receptor (beta chain). Study processing details: For nucleated cells, counts were estimated from reference gene primer amplification. Clones were sequenced by immunoSEQ multiplex PCR, and TCRdb holds only the in-frame ones, with some missing. V and J calls and clone size are as listed in that table; D and trimming were resolved from the DNA. The top ten hold approximately 4.6% of the sample, which has over 150,000 clones, roughly 88% seen once. Patients in Seattle were enrolled during active infection, then followed longitudinally. These data are taken from a study of blood T cell repertoires in COVID-19. Overall study context: Italy, Spain and the United States were the sources of the convalescent and acute COVID-19 samples.

This clonotype was sampled from a man between 18 and 35 years old with COVID-19, enrolled during active disease. The sequencing sample was made of peripheral blood.

CDR3 DNA: TGTGCCAGCAGTTACTCCGGGTTGGCCACTGAAGCTTTCTTT. This encodes CASSYSGLATEAFF. The genes are TRBV6-5 and TRBJ1-1; D is unclear. The CDR3 has 14 residues. CDR1 MNHEY and CDR2 SVGAGI come from the germline V gene. Trimming took off 0 bases at V and 4 bases at J, with 9 bases between the two ends.